This is a list of T cell receptor beta chains from one sample in a study of identical twins' blood T cells. TCRdb independently ran MiXCR on the 5' RACE reads; one entry per CDR3 protein. The data show 350,000 to 450,000 distinct CDR3 sequences, about 28% seen once. Specimen: PBMCs. The receptors were sampled from a woman aged 18-55 years in good health. The CDR3 runs from the conserved cysteine through the conserved F or W. Fields, in order: clone size, V gene, D gene, J gene, CDR3 protein, CDR3 DNA. A D gene is named only where the DNA matches it firmly. Expanded clones are given a class, and other clones once, few, many or no size at all.

once	TRBV3-1	-	TRBJ2-3	CASSIEADTQYF	TGTGCCAGCAGCATAGAGGCTGATACGCAGTATTTT
few	TRBV11-2	-	TRBJ1-5	CASSVKGQPQHF	TGTGCCAGCAGCGTAAAGGGGCAGCCCCAGCATTTT
many	TRBV7-9	-	TRBJ1-2	CASSPTGVYGYTF	TGTGCCAGCAGCCCGACAGGAGTTTATGGCTACACCTTC
many	TRBV6-5	TRBD1	TRBJ1-1	CASSSAGGTTEAFF	TGTGCCAGCAGTTCGGCAGGGGGGACCACTGAAGCTTTCTTT
few	TRBV20-1	-	TRBJ1-2	CSAIRVGVDGYTF	TGCAGTGCCATCAGGGTGGGGGTGGATGGCTACACCTTC
-	TRBV6-6	-	TRBJ1-2	CASSEGIGYTF	TGTGCCAGCAGCGAAGGGATTGGCTACACCTTC
-	TRBV11-2	-	TRBJ1-2	CASSFPVVGYGYTF	TGTGCCAGCAGCTTCCCAGTAGTAGGCTATGGCTACACCTTC
-	TRBV5-1	-	TRBJ2-2	CASSQQGPNTGELFF	TGCGCCAGCAGCCAACAGGGACCGAACACCGGGGAGCTGTTTTTT
-	TRBV7-9	-	TRBJ1-1	CASGSSRATEAFF	TGTGCCAGCGGCTCATCAAGGGCTACTGAAGCTTTCTTT
few	TRBV12-5	TRBD1	TRBJ1-1	CASGTSLTGGAEAFF	TGTGCTAGTGGCACATCTTTAACAGGGGGAGCTGAAGCTTTCTTT
once	TRBV5-5	-	TRBJ1-1	CASSLDTGTEAFF	TGTGCCAGCAGCTTGGACACCGGCACTGAAGCTTTCTTT
-	TRBV7-2	-	TRBJ1-4	CASSLGGYHNEKLFF	TGTGCCAGCAGCTTAGGAGGTTACCATAATGAAAAACTGTTTTTT
-	TRBV12-3/TRBV12-4	-	TRBJ1-5	CASRLGQQGQPQHF	TGTGCCAGCAGGCTTGGACAGCAGGGTCAGCCCCAGCATTTT
-	TRBV12-5	-	TRBJ1-2	CASGPRTDDTQNYGYTF	TGTGCTAGTGGTCCGAGGACAGACGATACTCAGAACTATGGCTACACCTTC
-	TRBV20-1	-	TRBJ2-1	CSAREGVGVSYNEQFF	TGCAGTGCTAGAGAGGGTGTTGGAGTCTCCTACAATGAGCAGTTCTTC
-	TRBV7-2	-	TRBJ2-3	CASSLNGGFSTYTQYF	TGTGCCAGCAGCTTAAATGGGGGGTTTAGCACATATACGCAGTATTTT
-	TRBV28	-	TRBJ1-5	CASSYVERGVRPVSNQPQHF	TGTGCCAGCAGTTATGTAGAGAGGGGGGTTCGTCCGGTGAGCAATCAGCCCCAGCATTTT
few	TRBV9	TRBD1	TRBJ1-1	CASSEQGENTEAFF	TGTGCCAGCAGCGAACAGGGGGAGAACACTGAAGCTTTCTTT
-	TRBV20-1	TRBD1	TRBJ1-4	CSARQGDEKLFF	TGCAGCGCCCGACAGGGGGACGAAAAACTGTTTTTT
few	TRBV20-1	TRBD1	TRBJ1-4	CSARPQGLGEKLFF	TGCAGTGCTAGACCACAGGGGTTGGGTGAAAAACTGTTTTTT
-	TRBV7-9	-	TRBJ2-3	CASSLGSRGRITDTQYF	TGTGCCAGCAGCTTAGGTAGCAGGGGAAGAATCACAGATACGCAGTATTTT
-	TRBV6-2/TRBV6-3	-	TRBJ2-7	CDSSEDSADYEQYF	TGTGACAGCAGCGAAGACAGCGCCGACTACGAGCAGTACTTC
few	TRBV7-2	-	TRBJ1-4	CASSSEGIGVELFF	TGTGCCAGCAGCTCAGAAGGGATAGGGGTTGAACTGTTTTTT
-	TRBV20-1	-	TRBJ1-1	CSARDAGLGTEAFF	TGCAGTGCTAGAGATGCAGGATTGGGCACTGAAGCTTTCTTT
few	TRBV13	-	TRBJ2-1	CASSSYGENEQFF	TGTGCCAGCAGCTCTTACGGGGAGAATGAGCAGTTCTTC
few	TRBV7-2	-	TRBJ2-3	CASSLTSQSTDTQYF	TGTGCCAGCAGCTTAACTTCGCAAAGCACAGATACGCAGTATTTT
-	TRBV3-1	-	TRBJ1-2	CASSQDPGAGYTF	TGTGCCAGCAGCCAAGATCCTGGGGCCGGCTACACCTTC
few	TRBV10-3	TRBD1	TRBJ1-1	CAIKSVRGGTEAFF	TGTGCCATCAAAAGCGTCAGGGGGGGGACTGAAGCTTTCTTT
-	TRBV20-1	-	TRBJ1-1	CSALTDEGLNTEAFF	TGCAGTGCGTTGACCGATGAGGGGTTGAACACTGAAGCTTTCTTT
-	TRBV20-1	-	TRBJ1-2	CSAYRPELYGYTF	TGCAGTGCTTACAGACCGGAACTCTATGGCTACACCTTC
-	TRBV3-1	-	TRBJ1-6	CASSQGTFSPLHF	TGTGCCAGCAGCCAAGGGACCTTTTCACCCCTCCACTTT
many	TRBV7-6	-	TRBJ2-3	CASSLVVTDTQYF	TGTGCCAGCAGCTTAGTAGTCACAGATACGCAGTATTTT
-	TRBV20-1	TRBD1	TRBJ1-2	CSATRTGPFGYTF	TGCAGTGCTACTCGGACAGGTCCTTTTGGCTACACCTTC
-	TRBV29-1	-	TRBJ1-2	CSVVGRAYGYTF	TGCAGCGTCGTCGGTAGGGCCTATGGCTACACCTTC
-	TRBV2	-	TRBJ2-7	CASRKDGYEQYF	TGTGCCAGCAGGAAGGACGGCTACGAGCAGTACTTC
-	TRBV7-2	TRBD2	TRBJ2-1	CASSLATTGGYSSSYNEQFF	TGTGCCAGCAGCTTAGCGACCACGGGAGGTTACTCTAGCTCCTACAATGAGCAGTTCTTC